This TCR beta chain appears in the sequencing data of a study of neurological immune-mediated disorders (dated by TCRdb to the late 2010s). For context, the study as a whole: Using UMI-based sequencing, the study compared peripheral blood TCR-beta repertoires from patients with HTLV-I-associated myelopathy (HAM/TSP), patients with multiple sclerosis, and healthy controls. Longitudinal samples, technical triplicates and paired sorted CD4+ and CD8+ T-cell subsets, alongside PBMC samples, were included among the approximately 110 TCR-beta libraries. The cohort included about 66 subjects: approximately 15 with HAM/TSP, approximately 34 with multiple sclerosis, and 20 or so healthy controls. Findings and caveats that apply to the study as a whole: Expanded clones from different subjects shared no identical CDR3 amino acid sequences, which suggests that TCR-beta repertoires were private in all groups. TCR clonal expansion was greatest in HAM/TSP patients and smallest in MS patients, who ranked below even healthy controls.

To synthesize cDNA, template-switch 5'RACE was performed with a primer carrying a 10-nucleotide random unique molecular identifier so that each TCR transcript was tagged. Each sequencing run produced over 160 million TCR-beta sequences covering 15-18 subjects. Total RNA was extracted with the RNeasy kit. Using the KAPA Real-time Library Amplification kit, TCR-beta VDJ regions were amplified with primers for the TCR constant region and the 5'RACE anchor. A first PCR added sample indexes and Illumina adaptors, and a second PCR then raised library yield. After purification with Ampure beads, the TCR product of roughly 650 bp was size-selected on a 2% E-gel SizeSelection system. Before pooling, library quality was checked on a Bioanalyzer, concentration was measured with Qubit, and libraries were quantified with the Kapa Library Quantification kit. Libraries were sequenced paired-end 2 x 150 bp on an Illumina HiSeq 2500. To increase sequence diversity, roughly 24-32% phiX was spiked into each library pool. The source study handled its data this way. The quality-filtered reads were processed with the UMI-based MiGEC pipeline, whose error correction step removed more than 85% of the raw TCR sequences. VDJ genes were aligned to IMGT germline references, and clonotypes were defined by unique CDR3 amino acid sequence plus V-J genes. Clonal expansion, Shannon diversity and CDR3 relatedness (CalcPairwiseDistances, ClusterSamples) were evaluated with VDJtools, and phylogenetic trees were built with CLCbio workbench. Expanded clones were defined as having at least 8 unique UMIs, based on coefficient-of-variation modelling across technical triplicates. The public reads were run again by TCRdb, first through fastp at Q25 and then through MiXCR, and only productive beta chains were kept. Rows matching on CDR3 protein sequence are summarized as one entry with the most common DNA and genes. TCRdb's processing, not the authors' own work, is the source of the V and J calls. The sample records tens of thousands of distinct CDR3 sequences, approximately 10% of which are singletons. The top ten clones comprise about 20% of the sample.

For unsorted PBMC libraries, 2 million PBMCs were used after storage in RNAlater at -80 degrees C until RNA extraction. Peripheral blood was subjected to Ficoll-Hypaque density gradient centrifugation to isolate PBMCs, which were then cryopreserved in liquid nitrogen. This clonotype was seen repeatedly, ten times or more. Its antigen has not been determined. Base qualities are not at hand, and no much larger clone is one base apart. The sequence was collected from a woman between 40 and 55 years old with HTLV-1-associated myelopathy (HAM/TSP). Sample: PBMCs.

The CDR3 region: CASSPRMNQPQHF. In nucleotides, the sequence is TGTGCCAGCAGTCCTCGAATGAATCAGCCCCAGCATTTT. This chain joins TRBV12-3 or TRBV12-4 to TRBJ1-5, with no reliable assignment of the D segment. V drops 5 bases and J drops 4 bases, leaving 9 bases in between. The CDR3 goes from the cysteine to the phenylalanine over 13 residues. The only DNA kept is the CDR3, 39 bases in frame from the first base.